Listed below are T cell receptor beta chains from one sample, sequenced in a study of blood T cell repertoires in COVID-19. Clones were sequenced by immunoSEQ multiplex PCR, and TCRdb holds only the in-frame ones, with some missing. The sample holds some 300,000 clones, 75% to 90% seen once. Sequencing was carried out using peripheral blood. The receptors here all came from a woman in her 70s with COVID-19, enrolled during active disease. CDR3s include the opening cysteine and the closing phenylalanine or tryptophan. Fields, in order: V gene, J gene, clone size, D gene, CDR3 protein, CDR3 DNA. The D gene is left open where the match is weak. The size field is filled for only some rows; it gives once, few, many or a size class.

TRBV5-8	TRBJ1-5	.	TRBD1	CASSRRQGGQPQHF	TGTGCCAGCAGCCGGCGACAGGGCGGTCAGCCCCAGCATTTT
TRBV5-6	TRBJ1-1	.	.	CASSFRDLNTEAFF	TGTGCCAGCAGCTTCCGGGACTTGAACACTGAAGCTTTCTTT
TRBV7-9	TRBJ2-7	.	.	CASSLEEDYEQYF	TGTGCCAGCAGCTTAGAGGAGGACTACGAGCAGTACTTC
TRBV3-1/TRBV3-2	TRBJ2-1	.	.	CASSQDEGRASEQFF	TGTGCCAGCAGCCAAGATGAAGGCAGGGCAAGTGAGCAGTTCTTC
TRBV11-2	TRBJ1-1	few	.	CASSLEGGTEAFF	TGTGCCAGCAGCTTAGAGGGGGGAACTGAAGCTTTCTTT
TRBV2	TRBJ1-1	.	TRBD1	CASSEGRDRANPEAFF	TGTGCCAGCAGTGAAGGGAGGGACAGGGCCAATCCTGAAGCTTTCTTT
TRBV2	TRBJ1-2	.	.	CATQGPGWDGYTF	TGTGCCACCCAGGGGCCGGGTTGGGATGGCTACACCTTC
TRBV4-1	TRBJ1-5	many	TRBD1	CASSQALDRLGSPQHF	TGCGCCAGCAGCCAGGCCTTGGACAGGTTGGGATCACCCCAGCATTTT
TRBV6-2/TRBV6-3	TRBJ2-1	.	TRBD2	CASSKLAGGYNEQFF	TGTGCCAGCAGCAAGCTAGCGGGGGGTTACAATGAGCAGTTCTTC
TRBV6-5	TRBJ1-1	.	.	CASSYSSRGEGEAFF	TGTGCCAGCAGTTACTCGAGCAGGGGCGAAGGTGAAGCTTTCTTT
TRBV12-3/TRBV12-4	TRBJ1-6	.	.	CASTPSSNSPLHF	TGTGCCAGCACCCCCTCCAGTAATTCACCCCTCCACTTT
TRBV5-1	TRBJ2-1	.	.	CASSLSQGSHNEQFF	TGCGCCAGCAGCTTGTCCCAGGGTAGCCACAATGAGCAGTTCTTC